Listed below are T cell receptor beta chains from one sample, sequenced in a study of human T cells and chemical hapten exposure. TCRdb analysed the RACE reads with MiXCR anew, one entry per CDR3 protein. Of 300,000 to 450,000 distinct CDR3 sequences in the sample, roughly 4.6% are singletons; the top ten hold approximately 2.8%. The source was whole blood, collected in connection with sensitization to the hapten diphenylcyclopropenone (DPC). The origin of the receptors is a woman between 45 and 65 years old with alopecia areata. Some clones in this sample may be carry-over from other donors' samples. CDR3s include the opening cysteine and the closing phenylalanine or tryptophan. A D gene is named only where the DNA matches it firmly. Clone size, where shown, is once, few, many, or a class for clones that have expanded.

d_gene: -; len: 13; abundance: few; j_gene: TRBJ1-1; v_gene: TRBV7-9; CDR3nt: TGTGCCAGCAGCGAACTTTCGTACACTGAAGCTTTCTTT; CDR3aa: CASSELSYTEAFF
d_gene: TRBD1; len: 14; abundance: many; j_gene: TRBJ1-1; v_gene: TRBV18; CDR3nt: TGTGCCAGCTCACCAAGACAGGGAGGCACTGAAGCTTTCTTT; CDR3aa: CASSPRQGGTEAFF
d_gene: TRBD2; len: 17; abundance: many; j_gene: TRBJ2-7; v_gene: TRBV27; CDR3nt: TGTGCCAGCAGTTTATCAATAGCGGGAGTGGGGTCCTACGAGCAGTACTTC; CDR3aa: CASSLSIAGVGSYEQYF
d_gene: -; len: 12; abundance: -; j_gene: TRBJ2-4; v_gene: TRBV3-1; CDR3nt: TGTGCCAGCAGGGGAACCAAAAACATTCAGTACTTC; CDR3aa: CASRGTKNIQYF
d_gene: -; len: 14; abundance: few; j_gene: TRBJ1-1; v_gene: TRBV27; CDR3nt: TGTGCCAGCAGTTTACAGGTGGGGAACACTGAAGCTTTCTTT; CDR3aa: CASSLQVGNTEAFF
d_gene: TRBD1; len: 13; abundance: many; j_gene: TRBJ2-1; v_gene: TRBV6-5; CDR3nt: TGTGCCAGCAGTTCGGTACCAGGGGGTGAGCAGTTCTTC; CDR3aa: CASSSVPGGEQFF
d_gene: -; len: 12; abundance: many; j_gene: TRBJ1-1; v_gene: TRBV6-5; CDR3nt: TGTGCCAGCAGTTACTCACGGGGCGAAGCTTTCTTT; CDR3aa: CASSYSRGEAFF
d_gene: -; len: 14; abundance: many; j_gene: TRBJ1-5; v_gene: TRBV18; CDR3nt: TGTGCCAGCTCACACCGACAGGGCAATCAGCCCCAGCATTTT; CDR3aa: CASSHRQGNQPQHF
d_gene: -; len: 14; abundance: -; j_gene: TRBJ1-6; v_gene: TRBV12-3/TRBV12-4; CDR3nt: TGTGCCAGCAGTTTAGGTCGGGGGGCCTCACCCCTCCACTTT; CDR3aa: CASSLGRGASPLHF
d_gene: TRBD2; len: 14; abundance: -; j_gene: TRBJ2-3; v_gene: TRBV20-1; CDR3nt: TGCAGTGCTTCCCGGACTAGCGGGAGTAATACGCAGTATTTT; CDR3aa: CSASRTSGSNTQYF
d_gene: TRBD2; len: 15; abundance: few; j_gene: TRBJ2-7; v_gene: TRBV28; CDR3nt: TGTGCCAGCAGCCCACCGGGACTAGCGTCCCACGAGCAGTACTTC; CDR3aa: CASSPPGLASHEQYF
d_gene: TRBD2; len: 15; abundance: many; j_gene: TRBJ2-1; v_gene: TRBV3-1; CDR3nt: TGTGCCAGCAGCCAATTCACGGGAGGTTACAATGAGCAGTTCTTC; CDR3aa: CASSQFTGGYNEQFF